Shown below are 19 T cell receptor beta chains from a single sample sequenced in a study of radiation and T cells in renal cell carcinoma. Measured with immunoSEQ multiplex PCR; TCRdb has only the in-frame clones, and not every one. The data hold 120,000 to 150,000 clones, with less than 90% observed a single time. Time point denoted: baseline pretreatment blood. Treatment: 15 Gy SBRT to primary tumor, nephrectomy 4 weeks later. The source material was blood, sampled from a patient whose treatment included radiotherapy and nephrectomy. All receptors derive from a woman aged 50 to 60 with renal cell carcinoma.

The chain couples TRBV30 to TRBJ1-1; D remains ambiguous. Trimming stripped 4 bases from V and 4 bases from J, with 13 bases between. The CDR3 is made up of 13 amino acids. CDR1 and CDR2 (germline): GTSNPN, SVGIG (reference sequence). The CDR3 sequence: CAWTSLLGTEAFF. Written as DNA, the CDR3 is TGTGCCTGGACCTCCCTCTTGGGCACTGAAGCTTTCTTT.

This clone has only a few counts. This sequence joins TRBV28 and TRBJ1-5; no reliable D call. Germline CDR1 and CDR2: MDHEN and SYDVKM. V dropped 3 bases and J dropped 6 bases, with 9 bases sitting between them. The CDR3 length is 13 residues. The CDR3 here is CASSFRFGQPQHF. In DNA, the CDR3 is TGTGCCAGCAGTTTTCGGTTTGGTCAGCCCCAGCATTTT. The full variable domain, rest sourced from reference TRBV28 and TRBJ1-5, is DVKVTQSSRYLVKRTGEKVFLECVQDMDHENMFWYRQDPGLGLRLIYFSYDVKMKEKGDIPEGYSVSREKKERFSLILESASTNQTSMYLCASSFRFGQPQHFGDGTRLSIL.

This clone appeared a single time. As DNA, the CDR3 is TGTGCCAGCAGCTTGGGCAGGGGAATTTCCTATGGCTACACCTTC. It specifies CASSLGRGISYGYTF. This chain uses TRBV5-6 with TRBJ1-2, with D perhaps matching TRBD1 (6 bases). The CDR3 length is 15 residues. Germline assignment: CDR1 SGHDT and CDR2 YYEEEE. Deletions cut 0 bases from V and 4 bases from J, with 13 bases between.

The V gene is TRBV5-6, the J gene TRBJ1-1; possibly TRBD1 for D (5 bases). The CDR3 contains 14 residues. The V end was cut by 3 bases, the J end by 1 base, with 10 bases between. CDR1 is SGHDT, CDR2 YYEEEE, per germline. The CDR3 sequence: CASSWITGNTEAFF. CDR3 bases: TGTGCCAGCAGCTGGATCACAGGGAACACTGAAGCTTTCTTT.

This chain uses TRBV6-6 with TRBJ1-6; possibly TRBD1 for D (6 bases). Germline-derived CDR1 and CDR2 are MNHNY and SVGAGI (reference sequence). V was cut by 4 bases and J by 5 bases, with 15 bases left in between. CDR3 length equals 16 residues. The CDR3 DNA follows: TGTGCCAGCAGTTCCGGGCCGGGGGCGAATAATTCACCCCTCCACTTT. It yields the protein CASSSGPGANNSPLHF.

The gene calls are TRBV19 and TRBJ2-1; TRBD2 aligns across 8 bases. Germline V gene lookup returns CDR1 LNHDA and CDR2 SQIVND (reference sequence). The V segment lost 6 bases and the J segment 7 bases; nucleotides outside the gene matches: 5. The CDR3 totals 13 residues. In nucleotides, the CDR3 is TGTGCCAGTAGCCAGCGGGGGCAAAATGAGCAGTTCTTC. This sequence encodes CASSQRGQNEQFF.

This chain links TRBV18 with TRBJ2-7; 9 bases map to TRBD2. The V and J ends lost 6 bases and 1 base, in that order; junction bases with no gene match: 16. Germline assignment: CDR1 KGHSH and CDR2 LQKENI. This CDR3 has 18 residues. CDR3 DNA: TGTGCCAGCTCCCTGATAGCGGGGGAAGCTGTTCGGTCCTACGAGCAGTACTTC. This sequence encodes CASSLIAGEAVRSYEQYF.

This clone showed up just a few times. This sequence joins TRBV19 and TRBJ2-7; perhaps TRBD1 as D (6 bases). In germline, CDR1 is LNHDA, CDR2 SQIVND (reference sequence). This CDR3 comprises 13 residues. V lost 1 base and J 5 bases, leaving 9 bases between the germline ends. The CDR3 DNA reads TGTGCCAGTAGTATAGGGACAGCCCACGAGCAGTACTTC. Translation gives CASSIGTAHEQYF.

Here the CDR3 reads CASSPDRAFPEDEQYF. The DNA of the CDR3 is TGCGCCAGCAGCCCGGACAGGGCTTTTCCGGAGGACGAGCAGTACTTC. The chain is built from TRBV4-1 and TRBJ2-7, with 8 nucleotides matching TRBD1. The CDR3 is 16 amino acids. J was trimmed by 5 bases and V by 4 bases; bases with no gene match: 13. Per germline, CDR1 MGHRA and CDR2 YSYEKL.

The chain recombines TRBV5-1 with TRBJ1-4, with D possibly matching TRBD1 (5 bases). Per germline, CDR1 SGHRS and CDR2 YFSETQ. This CDR3 is 15 amino acids long. With 4 bases removed from V and 3 bases from J, the gap between germline ends came to 13 bases. The DNA for the CDR3 is TGCGCCAGCAGCCGGACAAGCGGGTCTAATGAAAAACTGTTTTTT. Translating gives CASSRTSGSNEKLFF.

The V and J genes are TRBV5-1 and TRBJ2-6; 7 bases fit TRBD2. Germline V gives CDR1 SGHRS, CDR2 YFSETQ. V trimming: 6 bases; J trimming: 0 bases; junction bases outside the gene matches: 9. The CDR3 spans 17 residues. CDR3 bases: TGCGCCAGCACCCGTACGGGGGGAAACTCTGGGGCCAACGTCCTGACTTTC. This encodes CASTRTGGNSGANVLTF.

The chain carries TRBV7-9 and TRBJ2-1, with D tentatively TRBD1 or TRBD2 (5 bases each). The CDR3 totals 15 residues. Germline-derived CDR1 and CDR2 are SEHNR and FQNEAQ (reference sequence). V was clipped by 3 bases and J by 1 base, with 10 bases between them. CDR3: CASSLGVGSYNEQFF. As DNA, the CDR3 is TGTGCCAGCAGCTTGGGGGTGGGTTCCTACAATGAGCAGTTCTTC.

The J gene is TRBJ1-1, the V gene TRBV6-5, with D unclear. Trimming shortened V by 9 bases and J by 11 bases, and 10 bases separated the two germline ends. Germline V gives CDR1 MNHEY, CDR2 SVGAGI. The CDR3 is made up of 9 amino acids. CDR3 coding DNA: TGTGCCAGGGCGGGGAGCGCTTTCTTT. Translating it yields CARAGSAFF.

This clone appeared once. The chain carries TRBV7-2 and TRBJ2-7, with D possibly matching TRBD1 (6 bases). Trimming took 5 bases from V and 4 from J, leaving 18 bases between them. This CDR3 has 15 residues. The germline V gene has CDR1 SGHTA and CDR2 FQGNSA. CDR3 in amino acids: CASSLVYGTQYEQYF. DNA of the CDR3: TGTGCCAGCAGCCTCGTCTACGGGACACAATACGAGCAGTACTTC.

This chain links TRBV7-9 with TRBJ1-6; D not certain. The CDR3 runs 15 residues. V lost 6 bases to trimming and J lost 0 bases, with 9 bases between them. Germline-derived CDR1 and CDR2 are SEHNR and FQNEAQ (reference sequence). CDR3 nucleotides: TGTGCCAGCAGTATAGGAAGCTCCTATAATTCACCCCTCCACTTT. Translation: CASSIGSSYNSPLHF.

V and J are TRBV10-3 and TRBJ2-3; D gene ambiguous. The germline CDR1 and CDR2 sequences are ENHRY and SYGVKD. The V and J ends lost 0 bases and 2 bases respectively, with 12 bases between them. The CDR3 runs 16 residues. CDR3 nucleotides: TGTGCCATCAGTGAGTCGTTCAGCGTTAACACAGATACGCAGTATTTT. It codes for CAISESFSVNTDTQYF.

This chain joins TRBV18 and TRBJ2-7, with a weak D call TRBD1 (5 bases). There are 14 residues in the CDR3. Germline CDR1 reads KGHSH; CDR2 reads LQKENI. V lost 2 bases to trimming and J lost 7 bases, with 15 bases between them. The CDR3 protein is CASSPRQGTGEQYF. The CDR3 DNA reads TGTGCCAGCTCACCAAGGCAGGGAACAGGAGAGCAGTACTTC.

The chain employs TRBV5-1 and TRBJ2-1; 9 bases are a match to TRBD2. The CDR3 loop spans 15 amino acids. V dropped 1 base and J dropped 5; count of bases not matched to a gene: 4. The V gene's germline CDR1 is SGHRS and CDR2 YFSETQ. The DNA of the CDR3 is TGCGCCAGCAGCTTGATAGCGGGAGATCACAATGAGCAGTTCTTC. It yields the protein CASSLIAGDHNEQFF.

The chain carries TRBV30 and TRBJ1-5; TRBD1 might be the D (5 bases). Germline CDR1 reads GTSNPN; CDR2 reads SVGIG (reference sequence). CDR3 size: 14 residues. Trimming pared 3 bases from V and 4 bases from J, leaving 13 bases between. In nucleotides, the CDR3 is TGTGCCTGGAGCGAGCAGGACACAAATCAGCCCCAGCATTTT. Amino acids: CAWSEQDTNQPQHF.